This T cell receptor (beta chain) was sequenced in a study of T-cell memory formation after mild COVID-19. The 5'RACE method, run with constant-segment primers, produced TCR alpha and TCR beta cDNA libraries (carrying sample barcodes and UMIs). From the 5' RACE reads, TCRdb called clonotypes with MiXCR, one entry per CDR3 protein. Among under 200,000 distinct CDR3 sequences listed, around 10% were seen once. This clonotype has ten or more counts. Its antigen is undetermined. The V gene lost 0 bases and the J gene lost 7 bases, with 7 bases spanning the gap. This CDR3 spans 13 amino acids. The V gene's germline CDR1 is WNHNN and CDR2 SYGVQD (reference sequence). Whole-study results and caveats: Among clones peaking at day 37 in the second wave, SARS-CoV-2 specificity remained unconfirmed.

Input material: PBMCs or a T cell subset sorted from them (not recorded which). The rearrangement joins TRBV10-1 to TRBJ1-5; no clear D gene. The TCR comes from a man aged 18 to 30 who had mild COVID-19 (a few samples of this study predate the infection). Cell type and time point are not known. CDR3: CASSESTYQPQHF. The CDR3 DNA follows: TGCGCCAGCAGTGAGTCGACTTACCAGCCCCAGCATTTT.